The 6 T cell receptor beta chains given below trace back to one sample, sequenced in a study of PD-L1 blockade in urothelial cancer. Time point described: pretreatment peripheral blood. The method was immunoSEQ multiplex PCR; TCRdb's version includes in-frame clones alone and lacks a portion of them. The data contain roughly 87,000 clones, 80% to 90% of them singletons. Source: PBMCs, taken around atezolizumab (anti-PD-L1) treatment. The receptor set was obtained from a woman older than 75 with urothelial cancer.

The chain recombines TRBV5-1 with TRBJ2-1, with a weak D call TRBD2 (5 bases). CDR1 is SGHRS and CDR2 is YFSETQ in the germline V gene. This CDR3 comprises 16 residues. Trimming shortened V by 4 bases and J by 1 base, and 15 bases separated the two germline ends. The CDR3 sequence: CASSLAVGVSYNEQFF. CDR3 sequence (DNA): TGCGCCAGCAGCCTGGCCGTCGGGGTGTCCTACAATGAGCAGTTCTTC.

The chain employs TRBV7-3 and TRBJ2-7; D is unresolved. The germline CDR1 and CDR2 sequences are SGHTA and FQGTGA. The CDR3 consists of 13 residues. V was clipped by 2 bases and J by 4 bases, with 9 bases between them. CDR3 loop: CASSLAAEYEQYF. The CDR3 DNA reads TGTGCCAGCAGCTTAGCGGCCGAATACGAGCAGTACTTC.

As DNA, the CDR3 is TGTGCCAGCAGCGTAGGTACCAGGGTCAATGAGCAGTTCTTC. Translation gives CASSVGTRVNEQFF. This chain joins TRBV9 and TRBJ2-1, with a weak D call TRBD1 (5 bases). V dropped 0 bases and J dropped 6 bases, with 10 bases sitting between them. The CDR3 has 14 amino acids. CDR1 is SGDLS and CDR2 is YYNGEE in the germline V gene.

CDR3 residues: CASSFPSNTDTQYF. As DNA, the CDR3 is TGTGCCAGCAGCTTCCCTAGCAACACAGATACGCAGTATTTT. J is TRBJ2-3 and V is TRBV13, with a possible D match to TRBD2 (5 bases). Germline loops: CDR1 PRHDT, CDR2 FYEKMQ (reference sequence). V was clipped by 3 bases and J by 2 bases, with 9 bases between them. The CDR3 is made up of 14 amino acids.

The CDR3 loop reads CASRRGGTNEKLFF. The CDR3 DNA reads as TGTGCCAGCAGGCGAGGGGGAACTAATGAAAAACTGTTTTTT. The chain employs TRBV28 and TRBJ1-4, with a possible D match to TRBD1 (6 bases). Germline lookup yields CDR1 MDHEN and CDR2 SYDVKM. This CDR3 region has 14 residues. Trimming pared 6 bases from V and 1 base from J, leaving 9 bases between. The full variable domain, with the rest looked up from reference TRBV28 and TRBJ1-4, is DVKVTQSSRYLVKRTGEKVFLECVQDMDHENMFWYRQDPGLGLRLIYFSYDVKMKEKGDIPEGYSVSREKKERFSLILESASTNQTSMYLCASRRGGTNEKLFFGSGTQLSVL.

The chain joins TRBV28 to TRBJ2-7; TRBD2 might be the D (5 bases). In germline, CDR1 is MDHEN, CDR2 SYDVKM. V dropped 8 bases and J dropped 3 bases, with 20 bases sitting between them. CDR3 size: 15 residues. CDR3 nucleotides: TGTGCCAGCCACGCTAGTGGCGGACTTAACTACGAGCAGTACTTC. Translating it yields CASHASGGLNYEQYF.